This TCR beta chain stems from a study of CD8 T cells in ankylosing spondylitis. Notes on the study in general: In ankylosing spondylitis blood, a motif of roughly eight highly homologous TCR beta variants appeared characteristic.

This clonotype was detected ten times or more. Its antigen remains unknown. TCRdb ran MiXCR on the 5' RACE reads and lists one entry per CDR3 protein. The top ten hold about 3% of the sample, which has 200,000 to 300,000 distinct CDR3 sequences, 10% to 13% seen once. There are 13 residues in the CDR3. V was shortened by 1 base and J by 5 bases, with 8 bases between the two germline ends. In germline, CDR1 is SGHVS, CDR2 FNYEAQ. This sequence joins TRBV7-6 and TRBJ1-1; D unclear. Specimen: blood, either unsorted or a sorted T cell fraction (not recorded which). The TCR originated in a male donor with ankylosing spondylitis or in good health (not recorded which). CDR3 residues: CASSLGSGTEAFF. The CDR3 DNA sequence: TGTGCCAGCAGCTTAGGGTCGGGAACTGAAGCTTTCTTT.